The rows below give T cell receptor beta chains drawn from one sample of a study of T cells after yellow fever vaccination. TCRdb itself ran the 5' RACE reads through MiXCR, one entry per CDR3 protein. The sample lists a few hundred thousand distinct CDR3 sequences; around 5.2% were seen once. The sequences come from CD4+ T cells sorted from PBMCs, collected on the day of the yellow fever booster vaccination. These receptors came from a man aged 18 to 30 who received the YFV17D yellow fever vaccine. Both conserved end residues are part of each CDR3. The D gene is left open where the match is weak. Clone size is not always given. Where it is, it says once, few, many or a class for expanded clones.

D gene: TRBD1; J gene: TRBJ2-3; clone size: .; V gene: TRBV7-2; CDR3 DNA: TGTGCCAGCAGCTCCAGGGGGCCAGATACGCAGTATTTT; CDR3 protein: CASSSRGPDTQYF
D gene: TRBD1; J gene: TRBJ2-3; clone size: few; V gene: TRBV20-1; CDR3 DNA: TGCAGTGGGGCCAAGGGGGCGCGCACAGATACGCAGTATTTT; CDR3 protein: CSGAKGARTDTQYF
D gene: .; J gene: TRBJ2-1; clone size: many; V gene: TRBV24-1; CDR3 DNA: TGTGCCACCAGTTTAGACAGGATGGACAATGAGCAGTTCTTC; CDR3 protein: CATSLDRMDNEQFF
D gene: TRBD1; J gene: TRBJ2-5; clone size: .; V gene: TRBV4-2; CDR3 DNA: TGTGCCAGCAGCCAAGGTCAGGGGGACCGAGAGACCCAGTACTTC; CDR3 protein: CASSQGQGDRETQYF
D gene: .; J gene: TRBJ2-1; clone size: many; V gene: TRBV7-2; CDR3 DNA: TGTGCCAGCAGTAGAGGCCAGGGGACCTACAATGAGCAGTTCTTC; CDR3 protein: CASSRGQGTYNEQFF
D gene: TRBD2; J gene: TRBJ2-3; clone size: many; V gene: TRBV7-6; CDR3 DNA: TGTGCCAGCAGCCGGCGGGGGGGCCCGAAAGATACGCAGTATTTT; CDR3 protein: CASSRRGGPKDTQYF
D gene: .; J gene: TRBJ2-1; clone size: many; V gene: TRBV7-2; CDR3 DNA: TGTGCCAGCAGGCGGGGAGGTTCCTACAATGAGCAGTTCTTC; CDR3 protein: CASRRGGSYNEQFF
D gene: .; J gene: TRBJ1-1; clone size: few; V gene: TRBV5-1; CDR3 DNA: TGCGCCAGCAGCTTGGATGGGAGAGTCGAAGCTTTCTTT; CDR3 protein: CASSLDGRVEAFF
D gene: TRBD1; J gene: TRBJ2-1; clone size: many; V gene: TRBV5-1; CDR3 DNA: TGCGCCAGCAGCCCGCCTGGACAGGGGCTAAATGAGCAGTTCTTC; CDR3 protein: CASSPPGQGLNEQFF
D gene: TRBD1; J gene: TRBJ1-6; clone size: few; V gene: TRBV12-3/TRBV12-4; CDR3 DNA: TGTGCCAGCAGCGACCGACAGGGAGGTTCACCCCTCCACTTT; CDR3 protein: CASSDRQGGSPLHF
D gene: .; J gene: TRBJ1-5; clone size: few; V gene: TRBV4-3; CDR3 DNA: TGCGCCAGCAGCCGCAGCTACAGCGGCCAGCCCCAGCATTTT; CDR3 protein: CASSRSYSGQPQHF
D gene: TRBD2; J gene: TRBJ2-3; clone size: few; V gene: TRBV9; CDR3 DNA: TGTGCCAGCAGCGTCGGGGGGGGCCGAGATACGCAGTATTTT; CDR3 protein: CASSVGGGRDTQYF
D gene: .; J gene: TRBJ1-4; clone size: many; V gene: TRBV7-2; CDR3 DNA: TGTGCCAGCAGCTTATCGTGGATTAATGAAAAACTGTTTTTT; CDR3 protein: CASSLSWINEKLFF
D gene: TRBD1; J gene: TRBJ1-2; clone size: many; V gene: TRBV10-3; CDR3 DNA: TGTGCCATCAATACCGGGACAGGGGATGGCTACACCTTC; CDR3 protein: CAINTGTGDGYTF
D gene: TRBD2; J gene: TRBJ2-1; clone size: few; V gene: TRBV5-1; CDR3 DNA: TGCGCCAGCAGCATGGTCGCTAGCGGGGTTTCGGAGCAGTTCTTC; CDR3 protein: CASSMVASGVSEQFF
D gene: .; J gene: TRBJ1-2; clone size: many; V gene: TRBV20-1; CDR3 DNA: TGCAGTGCTACCGGCAGGGGCGCCGGCTACACCTTC; CDR3 protein: CSATGRGAGYTF
D gene: TRBD2; J gene: TRBJ2-1; clone size: many; V gene: TRBV7-2; CDR3 DNA: TGTGCCAGCAGCCCCCCTTTTGCTAGCGGGGGAGACAATGAGCAGTTCTTC; CDR3 protein: CASSPPFASGGDNEQFF
D gene: .; J gene: TRBJ2-4; clone size: many; V gene: TRBV29-1; CDR3 DNA: TGCAGCATACAGGGCTATGACATTCAGTACTTC; CDR3 protein: CSIQGYDIQYF
D gene: TRBD1; J gene: TRBJ1-1; clone size: few; V gene: TRBV18; CDR3 DNA: TGTGCCAGCTCGGAGGGACAGGGGGCGACTGAAGCTTTCTTT; CDR3 protein: CASSEGQGATEAFF
D gene: .; J gene: TRBJ1-3; clone size: .; V gene: TRBV7-9; CDR3 DNA: TGTGCCAGCAGCCTACCGGAAACCCGCGGCCGCTCTGGAAACACCATATATTTT; CDR3 protein: CASSLPETRGRSGNTIYF
D gene: TRBD2; J gene: TRBJ2-3; clone size: many; V gene: TRBV7-2; CDR3 DNA: TGTGCCAGCAGCTTTAGACTAGCGGCAGATACGCAGTATTTT; CDR3 protein: CASSFRLAADTQYF
D gene: .; J gene: TRBJ1-2; clone size: few; V gene: TRBV10-3; CDR3 DNA: TGTGCCGCGGGGTATGGCTACACCTTC; CDR3 protein: CAAGYGYTF
D gene: TRBD2; J gene: TRBJ2-5; clone size: .; V gene: TRBV27; CDR3 DNA: TGTGCCAGCACCGGGGGGGGGGAGACCCAGTACTTC; CDR3 protein: CASTGGGETQYF
D gene: .; J gene: TRBJ2-2; clone size: .; V gene: TRBV4-2; CDR3 DNA: TGTGCCAGCAGCCTTGGAACTGGACAGAACACCGGGGAGCTGTTTTTT; CDR3 protein: CASSLGTGQNTGELFF
D gene: TRBD2; J gene: TRBJ2-1; clone size: few; V gene: TRBV27; CDR3 DNA: TGTGCCAGCAGTTTATGGACTAGCGGGGGTGAAGCTGAGCAGTTCTTC; CDR3 protein: CASSLWTSGGEAEQFF
D gene: .; J gene: TRBJ2-7; clone size: .; V gene: TRBV7-9; CDR3 DNA: TGTGCCAGCAGCATCCGGACGGGCGGTTACGAGCAGTACTTC; CDR3 protein: CASSIRTGGYEQYF
D gene: .; J gene: TRBJ2-3; clone size: many; V gene: TRBV5-1; CDR3 DNA: TGCGCCAGCAGCCTGGGGGTCCCCTCCACAGATACGCAGTATTTT; CDR3 protein: CASSLGVPSTDTQYF
D gene: .; J gene: TRBJ2-3; clone size: many; V gene: TRBV12-3/TRBV12-4; CDR3 DNA: TGTGCCAGCAGTTTAAGGCAGGGGCCAGATACGCAGTATTTT; CDR3 protein: CASSLRQGPDTQYF
D gene: .; J gene: TRBJ1-1; clone size: few; V gene: TRBV6-1; CDR3 DNA: TGTGCCAGCAGCCCAGACCCCGGGACGAACACTGAAGCTTTCTTT; CDR3 protein: CASSPDPGTNTEAFF
D gene: TRBD1; J gene: TRBJ1-4; clone size: few; V gene: TRBV7-2; CDR3 DNA: TGTGCCAGCAGACTCCAGGGGGCTGCTAATGAAAAACTGTTTTTT; CDR3 protein: CASRLQGAANEKLFF
D gene: TRBD1; J gene: TRBJ2-1; clone size: .; V gene: TRBV10-1; CDR3 DNA: TGCGCCAGCAGTCCGGGACAGGTCTACAATGAGCAGTTCTTC; CDR3 protein: CASSPGQVYNEQFF
D gene: TRBD2; J gene: TRBJ2-3; clone size: .; V gene: TRBV7-2; CDR3 DNA: TGTGCCAGCAGCTTAAGGGTAGCGGGGGGAGGAGATACGCAGTATTTT; CDR3 protein: CASSLRVAGGGDTQYF
D gene: .; J gene: TRBJ2-1; clone size: few; V gene: TRBV6-2/TRBV6-3; CDR3 DNA: TGTGCCAGCAGTTACCCGAAGGGGGGCCTGGGGGGTGAGCAGTTCTTC; CDR3 protein: CASSYPKGGLGGEQFF
D gene: TRBD1; J gene: TRBJ1-1; clone size: few; V gene: TRBV6-5; CDR3 DNA: TGTGCCAGCAGTTACGGCGACAGGGGGAACACTGAAGCTTTCTTT; CDR3 protein: CASSYGDRGNTEAFF
D gene: .; J gene: TRBJ1-5; clone size: few; V gene: TRBV7-2; CDR3 DNA: TGTGCCAGCAGCTTAGTCGGGGGGGATAGCAATCAGCCCCAGCATTTT; CDR3 protein: CASSLVGGDSNQPQHF
D gene: TRBD1; J gene: TRBJ1-5; clone size: few; V gene: TRBV4-1; CDR3 DNA: TGCGCCAGCAGCCAACAACAGGGGTATCAGCCCCAGCATTTT; CDR3 protein: CASSQQQGYQPQHF
D gene: TRBD2; J gene: TRBJ2-3; clone size: many; V gene: TRBV12-5; CDR3 DNA: TGTGCTAGTGGTTTGGACTTAGCGGGTACTAGCACAGATACGCAGTATTTT; CDR3 protein: CASGLDLAGTSTDTQYF
D gene: .; J gene: TRBJ2-5; clone size: few; V gene: TRBV9; CDR3 DNA: TGTGCCAGCAGCGGACGGCGGGCGGGAGAGACCCAGTACTTC; CDR3 protein: CASSGRRAGETQYF
D gene: .; J gene: TRBJ1-5; clone size: .; V gene: TRBV12-3/TRBV12-4; CDR3 DNA: TGTGCCAGCAGTCCGGAGGAGAGGCAGCCCCAGCATTTT; CDR3 protein: CASSPEERQPQHF
D gene: .; J gene: TRBJ1-2; clone size: .; V gene: TRBV7-8; CDR3 DNA: TGTGCCAGCAGCTCTAAGGGGGACCCTAACTATGGCTACACCTTC; CDR3 protein: CASSSKGDPNYGYTF
D gene: TRBD1; J gene: TRBJ1-2; clone size: few; V gene: TRBV20-1; CDR3 DNA: TGCAGCCCTCCGGGACAGGCTAACTATGGCTACACCTTC; CDR3 protein: CSPPGQANYGYTF
D gene: .; J gene: TRBJ1-1; clone size: .; V gene: TRBV6-5; CDR3 DNA: TGTGCCAGCAGTTACTCGGGGGCCCCGAGCCTTGAAGCTTTCTTT; CDR3 protein: CASSYSGAPSLEAFF
D gene: TRBD1; J gene: TRBJ1-1; clone size: .; V gene: TRBV7-2; CDR3 DNA: TGTGCCAGCAGCCGAGCCAGGGGGCCTTTCCTCTTT; CDR3 protein: CASSRARGPFLF
D gene: .; J gene: TRBJ2-5; clone size: many; V gene: TRBV5-1; CDR3 DNA: TGCGCCAGCAGCGATAAATCAAGCGACCAAGAGACCCAGTACTTC; CDR3 protein: CASSDKSSDQETQYF
D gene: TRBD1; J gene: TRBJ1-3; clone size: .; V gene: TRBV6-6; CDR3 DNA: TGTGCCAGCAGGTGGGACAGGGATAGCGAGTACTCTGGAAACACCATATATTTT; CDR3 protein: CASRWDRDSEYSGNTIYF
D gene: .; J gene: TRBJ1-1; clone size: many; V gene: TRBV5-1; CDR3 DNA: TGCGCCAGCAGCTTGGCGGCAGAGAACACTGAAGCTTTCTTT; CDR3 protein: CASSLAAENTEAFF